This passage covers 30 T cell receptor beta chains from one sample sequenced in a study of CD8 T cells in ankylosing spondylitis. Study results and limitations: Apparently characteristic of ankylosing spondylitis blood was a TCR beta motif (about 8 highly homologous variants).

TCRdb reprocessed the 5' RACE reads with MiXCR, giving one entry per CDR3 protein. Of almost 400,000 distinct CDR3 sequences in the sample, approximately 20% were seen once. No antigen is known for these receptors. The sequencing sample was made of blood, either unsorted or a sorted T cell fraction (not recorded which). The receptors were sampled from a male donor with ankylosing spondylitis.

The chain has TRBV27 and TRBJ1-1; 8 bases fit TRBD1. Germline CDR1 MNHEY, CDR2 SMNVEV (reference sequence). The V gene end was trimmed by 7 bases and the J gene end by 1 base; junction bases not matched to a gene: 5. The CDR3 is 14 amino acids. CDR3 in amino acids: CASTPGQGNTEAFF. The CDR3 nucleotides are TGTGCCAGCACCCCCGGACAGGGGAACACTGAAGCTTTCTTT.

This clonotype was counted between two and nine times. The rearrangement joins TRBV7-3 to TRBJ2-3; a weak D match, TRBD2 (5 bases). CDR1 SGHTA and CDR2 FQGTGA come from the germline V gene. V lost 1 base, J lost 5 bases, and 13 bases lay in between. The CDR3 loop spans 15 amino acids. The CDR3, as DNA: TGTGCCAGCAGCTTAAGAGGGCTAGATGTAGATACGCAGTATTTT. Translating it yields CASSLRGLDVDTQYF.

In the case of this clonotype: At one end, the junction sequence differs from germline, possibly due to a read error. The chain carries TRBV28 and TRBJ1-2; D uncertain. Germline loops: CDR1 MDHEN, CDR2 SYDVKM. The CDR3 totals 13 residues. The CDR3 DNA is TGTGCCAGCAGTTTGCAGGCGGTTCATGGCCACACCTTC. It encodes CASSLQAVHGHTF.

CDR3: CASSLGLGARNTEAFF. CDR3 DNA: TGCGCCAGCAGCTTGGGGCTGGGGGCGAGGAACACTGAAGCTTTCTTT. The chain carries TRBV5-1 and TRBJ1-1; D possibly corresponds to TRBD1 (6 bases). The germline V and J ends were trimmed by 0 bases and 1 base, with 13 bases remaining between them. In germline, CDR1 is SGHRS, CDR2 YFSETQ. This CDR3 has 16 amino acids.

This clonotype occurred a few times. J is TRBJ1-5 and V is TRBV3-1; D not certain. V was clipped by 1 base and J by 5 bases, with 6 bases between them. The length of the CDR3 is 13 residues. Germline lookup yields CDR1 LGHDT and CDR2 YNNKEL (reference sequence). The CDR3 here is CASSQGLDQPQHF. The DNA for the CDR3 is TGTGCCAGCAGCCAAGGCCTCGATCAGCCCCAGCATTTT.

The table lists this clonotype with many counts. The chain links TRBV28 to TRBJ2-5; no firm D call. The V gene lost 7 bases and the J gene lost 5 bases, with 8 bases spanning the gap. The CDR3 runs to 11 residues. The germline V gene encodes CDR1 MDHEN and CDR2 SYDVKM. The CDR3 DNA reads TGTGCCAGCAAGGTTCAGGAGACCCAGTACTTC. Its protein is CASKVQETQYF. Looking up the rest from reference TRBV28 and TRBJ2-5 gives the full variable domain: DVKVTQSSRYLVKRTGEKVFLECVQDMDHENMFWYRQDPGLGLRLIYFSYDVKMKEKGDIPEGYSVSREKKERFSLILESASTNQTSMYLCASKVQETQYFGPGTRLLVL.

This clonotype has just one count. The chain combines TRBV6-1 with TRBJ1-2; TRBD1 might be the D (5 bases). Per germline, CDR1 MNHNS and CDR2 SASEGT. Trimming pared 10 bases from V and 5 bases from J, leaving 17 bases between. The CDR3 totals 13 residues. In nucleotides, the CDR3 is TGTGCCACCCGGCCGAGGGGCGGGTATGGCTACACCTTC. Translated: CATRPRGGYGYTF.

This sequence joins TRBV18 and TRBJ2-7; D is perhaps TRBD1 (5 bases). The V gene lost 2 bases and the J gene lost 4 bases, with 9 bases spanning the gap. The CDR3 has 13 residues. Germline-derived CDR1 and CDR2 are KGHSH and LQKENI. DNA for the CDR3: TGTGCCAGCTCACCAGGAGACAGTTACGAGCAGTACTTC. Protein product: CASSPGDSYEQYF. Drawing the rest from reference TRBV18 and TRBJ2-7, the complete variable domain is NAGVMQNPRHLVRRRGQEARLRCSPMKGHSHVYWYRQLPEEGLKFMVYLQKENIIDESGMPKERFSAEFPKEGPSILRIQQVVRGDSAAYFCASSPGDSYEQYFGPGTRLTVT.

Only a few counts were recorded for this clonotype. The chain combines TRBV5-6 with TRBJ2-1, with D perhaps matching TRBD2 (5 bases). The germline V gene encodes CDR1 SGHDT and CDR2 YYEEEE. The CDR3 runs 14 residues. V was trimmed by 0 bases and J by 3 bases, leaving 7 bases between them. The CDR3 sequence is CASSLGRVYNEQFF. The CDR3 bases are TGTGCCAGCAGCTTGGGGCGGGTCTACAATGAGCAGTTCTTC.

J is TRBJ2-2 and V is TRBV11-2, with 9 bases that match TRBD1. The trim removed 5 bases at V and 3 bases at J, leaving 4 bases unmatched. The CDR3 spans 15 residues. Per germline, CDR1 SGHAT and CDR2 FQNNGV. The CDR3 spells CASSRGTGHTGELFF. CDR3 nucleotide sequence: TGTGCCAGCAGCCGAGGGACAGGGCACACCGGGGAGCTGTTTTTT.

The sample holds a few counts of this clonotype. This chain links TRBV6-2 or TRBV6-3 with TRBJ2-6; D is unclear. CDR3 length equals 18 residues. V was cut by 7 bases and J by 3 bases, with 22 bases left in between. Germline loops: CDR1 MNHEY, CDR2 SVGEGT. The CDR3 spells CASKLIGRGSYGANVLTF. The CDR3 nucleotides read TGTGCCAGCAAACTAATCGGACGAGGCTCGTATGGGGCCAACGTCCTGACTTTC.

The CDR3 coding sequence is TGTGCCAGCAGACGGACGGAGGGTTCACCCCTCCACTTT. It yields the protein CASRRTEGSPLHF. This sequence joins TRBV12-3 or TRBV12-4 and TRBJ1-6, with D unclear. With 6 bases removed from V and 9 bases from J, the gap between germline ends came to 12 bases. There are 13 residues in the CDR3.

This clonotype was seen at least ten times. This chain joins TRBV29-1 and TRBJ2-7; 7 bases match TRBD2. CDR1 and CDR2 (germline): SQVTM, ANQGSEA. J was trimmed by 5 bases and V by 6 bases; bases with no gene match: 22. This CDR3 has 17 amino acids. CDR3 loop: CSVFQLGRGSKDHEQYF. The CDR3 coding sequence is TGCAGCGTATTTCAACTGGGGAGGGGCTCGAAAGACCACGAGCAGTACTTC.

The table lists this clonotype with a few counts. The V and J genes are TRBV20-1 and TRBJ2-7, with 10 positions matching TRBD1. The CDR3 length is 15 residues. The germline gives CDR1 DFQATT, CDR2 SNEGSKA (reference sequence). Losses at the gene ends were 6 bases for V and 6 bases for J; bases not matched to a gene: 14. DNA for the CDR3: TGCAGTGCAACTTACACCGGGACAGGGGTGGTCGAGCAGTACTTC. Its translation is CSATYTGTGVVEQYF.

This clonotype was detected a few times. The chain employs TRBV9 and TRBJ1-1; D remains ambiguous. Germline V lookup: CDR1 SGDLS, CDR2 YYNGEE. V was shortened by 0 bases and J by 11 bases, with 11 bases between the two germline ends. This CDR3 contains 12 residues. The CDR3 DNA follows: TGTGCCAGCAGCGTAGCTGGAGGTGTCGCTTTCTTT. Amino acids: CASSVAGGVAFF.

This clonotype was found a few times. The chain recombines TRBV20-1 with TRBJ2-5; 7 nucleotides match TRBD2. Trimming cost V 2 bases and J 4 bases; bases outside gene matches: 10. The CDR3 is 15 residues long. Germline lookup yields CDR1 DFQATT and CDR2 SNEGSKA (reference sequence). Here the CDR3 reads CSARSGAGEGETQYF. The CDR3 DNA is TGCAGTGCTAGATCCGGGGCGGGAGAGGGAGAGACCCAGTACTTC.

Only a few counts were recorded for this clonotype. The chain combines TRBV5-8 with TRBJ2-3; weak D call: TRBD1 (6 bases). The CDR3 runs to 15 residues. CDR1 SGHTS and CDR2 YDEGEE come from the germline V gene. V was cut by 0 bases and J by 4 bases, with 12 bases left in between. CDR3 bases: TGTGCCAGCAGCTTGGGACAGGCAACCCCAGATACGCAGTATTTT. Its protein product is CASSLGQATPDTQYF.

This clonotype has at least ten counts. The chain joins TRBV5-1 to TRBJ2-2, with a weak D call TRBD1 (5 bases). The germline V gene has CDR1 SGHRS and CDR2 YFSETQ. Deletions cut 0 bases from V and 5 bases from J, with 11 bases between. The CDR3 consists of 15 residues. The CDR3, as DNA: TGCGCCAGCAGCTTGGCCTCGGCAGGGACCGGGGAGCTGTTTTTT. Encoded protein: CASSLASAGTGELFF.

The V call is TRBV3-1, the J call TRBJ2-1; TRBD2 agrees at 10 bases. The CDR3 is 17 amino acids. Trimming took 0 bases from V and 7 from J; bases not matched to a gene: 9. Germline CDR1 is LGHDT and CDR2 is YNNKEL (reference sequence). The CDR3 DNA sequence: TGTGCCAGCAGCCAAGAAGCACTAGCGGGGATGGGGAATGAGCAGTTCTTC. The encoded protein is CASSQEALAGMGNEQFF.

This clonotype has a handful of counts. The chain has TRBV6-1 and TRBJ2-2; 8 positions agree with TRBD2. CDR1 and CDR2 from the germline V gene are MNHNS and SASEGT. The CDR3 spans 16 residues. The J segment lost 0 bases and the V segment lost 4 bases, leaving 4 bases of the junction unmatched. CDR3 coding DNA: TGTGCCAGCAGTGTTCATAGCGGGACGAACACCGGGGAGCTGTTTTTT. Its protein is CASSVHSGTNTGELFF.

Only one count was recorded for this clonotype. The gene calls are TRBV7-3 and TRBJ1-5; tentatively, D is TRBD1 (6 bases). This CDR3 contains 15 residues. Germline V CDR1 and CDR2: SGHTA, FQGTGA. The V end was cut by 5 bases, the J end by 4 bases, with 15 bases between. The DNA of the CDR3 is TGTGCCAGCAGCGGAGCGTGGACAGAAAATCAGCCCCAGCATTTT. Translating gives CASSGAWTENQPQHF.

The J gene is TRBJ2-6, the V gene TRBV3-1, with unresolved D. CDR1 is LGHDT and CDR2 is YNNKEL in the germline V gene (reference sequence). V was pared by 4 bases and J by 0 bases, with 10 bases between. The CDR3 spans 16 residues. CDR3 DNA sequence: TGTGCCAGCAGCCCCCTGAGACACTCTGGGGCCAACGTCCTGACTTTC. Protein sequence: CASSPLRHSGANVLTF.

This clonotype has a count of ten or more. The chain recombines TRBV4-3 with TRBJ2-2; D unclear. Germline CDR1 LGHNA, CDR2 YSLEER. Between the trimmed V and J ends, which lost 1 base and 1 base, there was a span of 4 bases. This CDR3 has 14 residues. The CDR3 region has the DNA TGCGCCAGCAGCCAAGTGCTGAACACCGGGGAGCTGTTTTTT. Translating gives CASSQVLNTGELFF.

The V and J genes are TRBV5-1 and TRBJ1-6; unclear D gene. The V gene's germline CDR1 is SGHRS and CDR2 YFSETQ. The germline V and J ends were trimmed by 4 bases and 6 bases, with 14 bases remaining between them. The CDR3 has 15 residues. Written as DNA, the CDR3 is TGCGCCAGCAGCAGGGCGCAGGATTTTAATTCACCCCTCCACTTT. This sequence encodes CASSRAQDFNSPLHF.

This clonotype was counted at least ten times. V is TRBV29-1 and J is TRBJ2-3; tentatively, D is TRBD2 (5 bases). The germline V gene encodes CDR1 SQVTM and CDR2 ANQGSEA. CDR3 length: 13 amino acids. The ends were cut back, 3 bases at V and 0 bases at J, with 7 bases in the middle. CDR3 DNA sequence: TGCAGCGTTGATAGCGACAGCACAGATACGCAGTATTTT. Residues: CSVDSDSTDTQYF.

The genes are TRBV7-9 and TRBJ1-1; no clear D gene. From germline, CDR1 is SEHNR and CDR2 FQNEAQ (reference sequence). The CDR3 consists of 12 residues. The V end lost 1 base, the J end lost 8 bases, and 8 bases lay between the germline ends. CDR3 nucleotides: TGTGCCAGCAGCTTAGAAATCAGAGAAGCTTTCTTT. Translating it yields CASSLEIREAFF.

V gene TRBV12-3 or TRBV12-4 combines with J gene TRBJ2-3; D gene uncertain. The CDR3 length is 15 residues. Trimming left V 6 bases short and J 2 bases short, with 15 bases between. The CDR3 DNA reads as TGTGCCAGCAGCATGGGATCATCCGCCACAGATACGCAGTATTTT. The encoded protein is CASSMGSSATDTQYF.

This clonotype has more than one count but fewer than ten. CDR3 loop: CSAVEWGMGGDDGGQPQHF. CDR3 bases: TGCAGTGCTGTAGAGTGGGGGATGGGAGGGGACGACGGGGGTCAGCCCCAGCATTTT. The chain is built from TRBV20-1 and TRBJ1-5; D is possibly TRBD1 (5 bases). Germline CDR1 and CDR2: DFQATT and SNEGSKA (reference sequence). The germline V and J ends were trimmed by 5 bases and 6 bases, with 32 bases remaining between them. There are 19 residues in the CDR3.

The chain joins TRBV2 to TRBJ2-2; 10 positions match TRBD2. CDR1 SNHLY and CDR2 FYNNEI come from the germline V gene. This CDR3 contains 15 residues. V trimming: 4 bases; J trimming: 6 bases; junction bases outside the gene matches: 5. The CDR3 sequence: CASSVGTSVSGELFF. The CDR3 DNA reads TGTGCCAGCAGTGTGGGGACTAGCGTGTCCGGGGAGCTGTTTTTT.

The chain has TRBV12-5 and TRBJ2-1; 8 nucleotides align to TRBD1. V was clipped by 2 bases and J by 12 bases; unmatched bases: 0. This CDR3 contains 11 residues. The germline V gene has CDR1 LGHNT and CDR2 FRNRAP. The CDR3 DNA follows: TGTGCTAGTGGTTTGACAGGGGGGCAGTTCTTC. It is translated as CASGLTGGQFF.